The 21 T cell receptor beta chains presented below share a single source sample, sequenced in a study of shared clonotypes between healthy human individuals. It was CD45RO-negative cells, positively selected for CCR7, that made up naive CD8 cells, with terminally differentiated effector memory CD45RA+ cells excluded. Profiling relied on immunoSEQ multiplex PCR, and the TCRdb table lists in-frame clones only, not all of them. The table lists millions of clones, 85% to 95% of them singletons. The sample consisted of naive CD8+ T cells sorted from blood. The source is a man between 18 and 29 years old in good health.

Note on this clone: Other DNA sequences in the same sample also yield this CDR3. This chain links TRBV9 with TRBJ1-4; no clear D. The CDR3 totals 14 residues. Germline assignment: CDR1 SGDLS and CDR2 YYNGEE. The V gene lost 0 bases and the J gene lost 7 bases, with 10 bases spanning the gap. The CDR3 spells CASSVGGGGEKLFF. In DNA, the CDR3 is TGTGCCAGCAGCGTAGGGGGAGGTGGTGAAAAACTGTTTTTT.

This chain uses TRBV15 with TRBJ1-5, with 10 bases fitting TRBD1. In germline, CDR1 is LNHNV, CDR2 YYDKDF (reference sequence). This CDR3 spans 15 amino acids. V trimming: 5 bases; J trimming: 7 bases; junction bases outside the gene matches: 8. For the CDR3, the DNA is TGTGCCACCAGCCCAGAGGGGGACAGGGGACAGCCCCAGCATTTT. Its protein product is CATSPEGDRGQPQHF.

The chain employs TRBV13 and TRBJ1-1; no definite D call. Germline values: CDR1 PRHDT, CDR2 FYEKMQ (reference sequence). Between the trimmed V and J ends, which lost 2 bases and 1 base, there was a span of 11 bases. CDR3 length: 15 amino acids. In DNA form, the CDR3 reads TGTGCCAGCAGCTTACCCAAAGAAGGGAACACTGAAGCTTTCTTT. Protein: CASSLPKEGNTEAFF.

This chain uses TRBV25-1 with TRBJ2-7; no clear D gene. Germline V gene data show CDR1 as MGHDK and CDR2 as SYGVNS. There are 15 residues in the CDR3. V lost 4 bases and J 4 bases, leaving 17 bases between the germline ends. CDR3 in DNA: TGTGCCAGCAGTGTCGGGCAACCCGACTGGTACGAGCAGTACTTC. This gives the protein CASSVGQPDWYEQYF.

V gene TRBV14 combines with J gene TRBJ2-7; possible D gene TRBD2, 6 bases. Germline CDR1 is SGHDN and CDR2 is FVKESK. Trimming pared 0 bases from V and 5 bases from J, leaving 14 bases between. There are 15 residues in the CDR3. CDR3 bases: TGTGCCAGCAGCCAAGATTGGGAGACTAGTGACGAGCAGTACTTC. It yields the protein CASSQDWETSDEQYF. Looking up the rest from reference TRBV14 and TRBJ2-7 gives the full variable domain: EAGVTQFPSHSVIEKGQTVTLRCDPISGHDNLYWYRRVMGKEIKFLLHFVKESKQDESGMPNNRFLAERTGGTYSTLKVQPAELEDSGVYFCASSQDWETSDEQYFGPGTRLTVT.

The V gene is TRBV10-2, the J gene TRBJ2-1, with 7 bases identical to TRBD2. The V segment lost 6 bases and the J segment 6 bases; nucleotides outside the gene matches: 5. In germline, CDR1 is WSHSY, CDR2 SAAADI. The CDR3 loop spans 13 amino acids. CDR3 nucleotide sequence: TGCGCCAGCAGAGCGGGACTCCTCAATGAGCAGTTCTTC. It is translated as CASRAGLLNEQFF.

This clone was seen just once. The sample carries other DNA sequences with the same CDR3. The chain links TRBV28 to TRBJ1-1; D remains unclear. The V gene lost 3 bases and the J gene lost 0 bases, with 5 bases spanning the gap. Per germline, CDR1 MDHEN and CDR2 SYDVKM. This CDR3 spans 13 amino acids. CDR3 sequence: CASSLKMNTEAFF. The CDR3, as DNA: TGTGCCAGCAGTTTGAAGATGAACACTGAAGCTTTCTTT.

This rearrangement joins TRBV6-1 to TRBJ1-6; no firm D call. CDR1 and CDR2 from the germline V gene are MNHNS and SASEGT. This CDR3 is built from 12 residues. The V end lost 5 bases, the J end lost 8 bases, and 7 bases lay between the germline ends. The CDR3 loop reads CASSFYYSPLHF. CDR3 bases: TGTGCCAGCAGTTTTTACTATTCACCCCTCCACTTT.

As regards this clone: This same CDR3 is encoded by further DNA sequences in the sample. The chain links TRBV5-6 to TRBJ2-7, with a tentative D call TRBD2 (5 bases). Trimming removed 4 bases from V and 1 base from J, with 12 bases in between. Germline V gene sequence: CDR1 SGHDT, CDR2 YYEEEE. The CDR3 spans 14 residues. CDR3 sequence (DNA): TGTGCCAGCAGCCTAGGACTCATATCCTACGAGCAGTACTTC. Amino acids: CASSLGLISYEQYF.

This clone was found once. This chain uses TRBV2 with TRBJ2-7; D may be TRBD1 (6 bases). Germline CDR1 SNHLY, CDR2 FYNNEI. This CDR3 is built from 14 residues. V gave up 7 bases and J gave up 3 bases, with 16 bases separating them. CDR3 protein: CASMGAPQGYEQYF. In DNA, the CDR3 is TGTGCCAGCATGGGGGCCCCGCAGGGCTACGAGCAGTACTTC.

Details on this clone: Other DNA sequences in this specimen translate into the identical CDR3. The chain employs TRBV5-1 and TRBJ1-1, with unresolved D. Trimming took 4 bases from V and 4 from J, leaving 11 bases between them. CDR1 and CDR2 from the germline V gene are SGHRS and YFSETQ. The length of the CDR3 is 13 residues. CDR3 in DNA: TGCGCCAGCAGCCTAAACCCAGTCACTGAAGCTTTCTTT. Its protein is CASSLNPVTEAFF.

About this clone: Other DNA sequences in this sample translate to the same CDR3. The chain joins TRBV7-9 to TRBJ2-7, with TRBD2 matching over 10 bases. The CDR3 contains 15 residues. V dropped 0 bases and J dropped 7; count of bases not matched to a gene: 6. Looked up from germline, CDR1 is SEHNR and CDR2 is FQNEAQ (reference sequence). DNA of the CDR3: TGTGCCAGCAGCTTAGCAGGGCTAGCGGGAGTGGAGCAGTACTTC. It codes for CASSLAGLAGVEQYF.

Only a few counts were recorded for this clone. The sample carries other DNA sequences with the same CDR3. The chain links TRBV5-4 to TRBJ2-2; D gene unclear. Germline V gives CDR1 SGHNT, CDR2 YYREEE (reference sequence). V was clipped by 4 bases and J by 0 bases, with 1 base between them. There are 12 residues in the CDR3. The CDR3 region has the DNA TGTGCCAGCAGCCCGAACACCGGGGAGCTGTTTTTT. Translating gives CASSPNTGELFF.

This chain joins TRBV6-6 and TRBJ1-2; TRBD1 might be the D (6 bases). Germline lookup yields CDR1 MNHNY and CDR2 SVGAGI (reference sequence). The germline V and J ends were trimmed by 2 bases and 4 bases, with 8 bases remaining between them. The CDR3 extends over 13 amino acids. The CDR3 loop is CASSYQQGYGYTF. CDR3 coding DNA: TGTGCCAGCAGTTACCAACAGGGCTATGGCTACACCTTC.

CDR3 region: CASSQTSGRDTQYF. CDR3 DNA sequence: TGTGCCAGCAGCCAGACTAGCGGGAGGGATACGCAGTATTTT. The chain carries TRBV7-2 and TRBJ2-3, with TRBD2 identical over 13 bases. This CDR3 is 14 amino acids long. Trimming cost V 5 bases and J 6 bases; bases outside gene matches: 2. Per the germline V gene, CDR1 is SGHTA and CDR2 is FQGNSA.

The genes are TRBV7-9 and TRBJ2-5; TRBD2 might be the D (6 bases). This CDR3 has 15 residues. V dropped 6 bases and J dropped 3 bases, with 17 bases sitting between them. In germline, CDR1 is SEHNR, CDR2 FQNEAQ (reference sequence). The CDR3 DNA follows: TGTGCCAGCAGTCACGTGGCGGGGTTGGAAGAGACCCAGTACTTC. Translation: CASSHVAGLEETQYF.

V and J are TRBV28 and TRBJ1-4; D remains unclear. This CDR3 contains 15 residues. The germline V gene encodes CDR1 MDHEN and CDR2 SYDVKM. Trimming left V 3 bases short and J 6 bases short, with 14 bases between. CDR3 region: CASSLTGIEDEKLFF. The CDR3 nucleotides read TGTGCCAGCAGTTTGACGGGGATCGAAGATGAAAAACTGTTTTTT.

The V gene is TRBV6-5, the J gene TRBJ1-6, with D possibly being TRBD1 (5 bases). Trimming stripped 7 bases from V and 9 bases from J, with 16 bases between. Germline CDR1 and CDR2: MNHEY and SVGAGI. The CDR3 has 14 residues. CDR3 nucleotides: TGTGCCAGCAATTGGGGGACGGGAGGTTCACCCCTCCACTTT. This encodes CASNWGTGGSPLHF.

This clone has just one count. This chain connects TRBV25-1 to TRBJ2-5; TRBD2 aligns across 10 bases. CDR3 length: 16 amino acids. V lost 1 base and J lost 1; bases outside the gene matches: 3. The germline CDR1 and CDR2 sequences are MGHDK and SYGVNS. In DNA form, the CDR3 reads TGTGCCAGCAGTGAATCCCTAGCGGGAGTCCAAGAGACCCAGTACTTC. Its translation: CASSESLAGVQETQYF.

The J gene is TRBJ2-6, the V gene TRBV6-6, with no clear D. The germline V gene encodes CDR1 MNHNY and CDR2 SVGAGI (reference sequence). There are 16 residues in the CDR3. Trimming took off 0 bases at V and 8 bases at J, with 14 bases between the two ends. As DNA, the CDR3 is TGTGCCAGCAGTTACTCAACCCCTGAAGGTACCAACGTCCTGACTTTC. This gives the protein CASSYSTPEGTNVLTF.

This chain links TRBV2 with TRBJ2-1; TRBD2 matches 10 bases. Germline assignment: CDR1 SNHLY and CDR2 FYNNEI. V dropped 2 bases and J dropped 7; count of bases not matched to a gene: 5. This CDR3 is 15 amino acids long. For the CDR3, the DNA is TGTGCCAGCAGTGAACTCTCAGCGGGAGGGAATGAGCAGTTCTTC. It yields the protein CASSELSAGGNEQFF.